This TCR beta chain came from a study of T cells in Graves' hyperthyroidism and ophthalmopathy. On the study more broadly: Before any treatment, at initial diagnosis, peripheral blood was collected. Broader study findings: Blood shared most expanded thyroid clonotypes above 0.001.

Disease lasting under 3 months, a NOSPECS grade of at least 4, and a Clinical Activity Score of at least 3 were features of the ophthalmopathy patients. Uncontrolled infections, other autoimmune diseases, pregnancy or lactation led to exclusion of patients. This clonotype was detected many times. Its antigen is not identified. This CDR3 region has 16 residues. The germline V gene has CDR1 SGHRS and CDR2 YFSETQ. The germline V and J ends were trimmed by 4 bases and 0 bases, with 15 bases remaining between them. TCR beta CDR3 sequences were amplified from RNA transcripts. Primed by the HTBI set, a first-round RT-PCR was run on the TCR CDR3. A single record per CDR3 protein comes from TCRdb applying MiXCR to the multiplex PCR reads. The repertoire includes some 650,000 distinct CDR3 sequences, 16% of them detected once, and more than 3% sits in the top ten.

Sequenced input: blood. The receptor comes from a woman in her thirties or forties with Graves' ophthalmopathy. This chain links TRBV5-1 with TRBJ2-3; possible D gene TRBD1, 5 bases. CDR3 DNA: TGCGCCAGCAGCCTGGGCAGGGTCTCTAGCACAGATACGCAGTATTTT. It is translated as CASSLGRVSSTDTQYF.